The rows below give T cell receptor beta chains drawn from one sample of a study of blood T cell repertoires in COVID-19. Libraries were prepared by immunoSEQ multiplex PCR; TCRdb keeps only in-frame clonotypes and omits some of them. The data hold 110,000 to 150,000 clones, with about four fifths observed a single time. The specimen was peripheral blood. These receptors originate from a man of 80 years or more with acute or convalescent COVID-19. Each CDR3 is given with its conserved first and last residue. D genes are given only for firm matches. Rows may omit the clone size; those that give it use once, few, many or a size class.

j_gene	v_gene	len	abundance	d_gene	CDR3nt	CDR3aa
TRBJ1-2	TRBV5-5	13	-	-	TGTGCCAGCAGCTGGGGGGTTAGAAATGGCTACACCTTC	CASSWGVRNGYTF
TRBJ2-5	TRBV5-6	15	-	-	TGTGCCAGCAGCTCCTATGGACTATACGAAGAGACCCAGTACTTC	CASSSYGLYEETQYF
TRBJ2-7	TRBV6-2/TRBV6-3	12	few	-	TGTGCCAGCAGCCCCCCCACCTACGAGCAGTACTTC	CASSPPTYEQYF
TRBJ1-5	TRBV28	18	-	TRBD1	TGTGCCAGCAGCTCTGGGACAGGGGGCGATTATAGCAATCAGCCCCAGCATTTT	CASSSGTGGDYSNQPQHF
TRBJ1-3	TRBV2	13	few	TRBD1	TGTGCCAGCGGTGGACAGGCTCCCTACACCATATATTTT	CASGGQAPYTIYF
TRBJ1-2	TRBV28	15	-	-	TGTGCCAGCAGTTCGCAGGCGGGTTTCGGCTATGGCTACACCTTC	CASSSQAGFGYGYTF
TRBJ1-5	TRBV27	13	once	-	TGTGCCAGCAGATGGAACCCTGGGGCTCCCCAGCATTTT	CASRWNPGAPQHF
TRBJ2-1	TRBV24-1	15	-	TRBD1	TGTGCCACCAGTGGTTGGGGACAGGGAAGTAGGGAGCAGTTCTTC	CATSGWGQGSREQFF
TRBJ2-5	TRBV5-5	14	-	-	TGTGCCAGCAGCTTACCAGGGGCAGGAGAGACCCAGTACTTC	CASSLPGAGETQYF
TRBJ2-7	TRBV3-1/TRBV3-2	13	-	-	TGTGCCAGCAGCCAGATCGATAGGACAGTCACTAGCTTC	CASSQIDRTVTSF
TRBJ2-1	TRBV10-3	15	-	TRBD1	TGTGCCATCAGTGGTGGGACAGGGGGTTACAATGAGCAGTTCTTC	CAISGGTGGYNEQFF
TRBJ2-7	TRBV6-6	15	-	-	TGTGCCAGCAGTTCCCCGCGGATGCGCTCCTACGAGCAGTACTTC	CASSSPRMRSYEQYF
TRBJ1-4	TRBV28	14	once	TRBD1	TGTGCCAGCAGGCGGGACAGATCCTATGAAAAACTGTTTTTT	CASRRDRSYEKLFF
TRBJ2-2	TRBV7-3	18	-	TRBD2	TGTGCCAGCAGCTTTACTCCCGGACTAGCGGGCCATTCCGGGGAGCTGTTTTTT	CASSFTPGLAGHSGELFF
TRBJ2-2	TRBV13	16	-	TRBD1	TGTGCCAGCAGCACCTCCGGGACAGGGATCACCGGGGAGCTGTTTTTT	CASSTSGTGITGELFF
TRBJ2-4	TRBV7-2	14	-	-	TGTGCCAGCACCCCTCCAGGGCTCAAAAACATTCAGTACTTC	CASTPPGLKNIQYF
TRBJ2-5	TRBV20-1	15	few	TRBD2	TGCAGTGCTAGTCCCCTAGCGGGGAACCAAGAGACCCAGTACTTC	CSASPLAGNQETQYF
TRBJ2-2	TRBV4-2	16	once	-	TGTGCCAGCAGCCAAGATATTAGCGCGAACACCGGGGAGCTGTTTTTT	CASSQDISANTGELFF
TRBJ1-3	TRBV20-1	16	-	-	TGCAGTGCTAGTGGCGGGGCCTTCCCCTCTGGAAACACCATATATTTT	CSASGGAFPSGNTIYF
TRBJ2-1	TRBV5-4	15	-	-	TGTGCCAGCAGCTCGGCAGGAAGAACGTACAATGAGCAGTTCTTC	CASSSAGRTYNEQFF
TRBJ1-5	TRBV2	13	-	-	TGTGCCAGCAGTGTGTCAGGGGATCAGCCCCAGCATTTT	CASSVSGDQPQHF
TRBJ1-5	TRBV30	13	-	-	TGTGCCTCAATCACGGGACTTTATCAGCCCCAGCATTTT	CASITGLYQPQHF
TRBJ1-4	TRBV7-9	16	-	-	TGTGCCAGCAGCATTGGACCACTAGCAACTAATGAAAAACTGTTTTTT	CASSIGPLATNEKLFF
TRBJ1-6	TRBV6-6	14	-	TRBD1	TGTGCCAGCAGACGACAGGGTGATAATTCACCCCTCCACTTT	CASRRQGDNSPLHF